This is a list of T cell receptor beta chains from one sample in a study of blood T cell repertoires in COVID-19. The data were produced by immunoSEQ multiplex PCR, yet TCRdb's version contains in-frame clones alone and is incomplete. Of more than 200,000 clones in the sample, around nine tenths were seen once. The specimen was peripheral blood. The receptors shown here come from a young man with active or convalescent COVID-19. Both conserved end residues are part of each CDR3. D genes are given only for firm matches. Rows may omit the clone size; those that give it use once, few, many or a size class.

-	TRBJ1-1	-	TRBV19	TGTGCCAGTAGTATTGACAAAGCCATTGAAGCTTTCTTT	CASSIDKAIEAFF
-	TRBJ1-5	-	TRBV7-9	TGTGCCAGCAGCTTAGGAGAGGGGGACGTAAGTAGCAATCAGCCCCAGCATTTT	CASSLGEGDVSSNQPQHF
-	TRBJ1-4	-	TRBV3-1/TRBV3-2	TGTGCCAGCAGCCAAGAAGTATGGGACACAAAAGCTTATGAAAAACTGTTTTTT	CASSQEVWDTKAYEKLFF
-	TRBJ2-3	TRBD1	TRBV5-6	TGTGCCAGCAGCTTTGCGACAGGGTGGGCAGATACGCAGTATTTT	CASSFATGWADTQYF
-	TRBJ2-7	-	TRBV10-2	TGCGCCAGCAGGGACACGGCCGAGCAGTACTTC	CASRDTAEQYF
-	TRBJ2-7	TRBD1	TRBV20-1	TGCAGTGCTAGTTCACGCTCCGGGACAGACTATTCCTACGAGCAGTACTTC	CSASSRSGTDYSYEQYF
-	TRBJ2-3	-	TRBV5-6	TGTGCCAGCAGCTTGGCTCTGGGAGCGATTATTGATACGCAGTATTTT	CASSLALGAIIDTQYF
-	TRBJ2-7	TRBD2	TRBV7-2	TGTGCCAGCAGCTTAGTATATCCCGGGGGGGAAGGCTACGAGCAGTACTTC	CASSLVYPGGEGYEQYF
-	TRBJ2-3	TRBD2	TRBV3-1/TRBV3-2	TGTGCCAGCAGCCCCACTAGCGGGGGGGGTTGGGATACGCAGTATTTT	CASSPTSGGGWDTQYF
-	TRBJ1-1	TRBD1	TRBV12-5	TGTGCTAGTGGTTCAGGGGGTGAAGCTTTCTTT	CASGSGGEAFF
-	TRBJ2-1	TRBD2	TRBV15	TGTGCCACCAGCACCCGACTAGCGGGGGCTTACAATGAGCAGTTCTTC	CATSTRLAGAYNEQFF
-	TRBJ2-7	TRBD1	TRBV6-6	TGTGCCAGCAGCCTGGACAGGGCGACCTACGAGCAGTACTTC	CASSLDRATYEQYF
-	TRBJ2-1	TRBD2	TRBV27	TGTGCCAGCAGACCCCGACTAGCGGGCTACAATGAGCAGTTCTTC	CASRPRLAGYNEQFF
-	TRBJ1-4	-	TRBV5-1	TGCGCCAGCGGCATGACAGGCGATAATGAAAAACTGTTTTTT	CASGMTGDNEKLFF
-	TRBJ1-4	-	TRBV5-5	TGTGCCAGCAGCATCCGCGGGGCAGTGACTAATGAAAAACTGTTTTTT	CASSIRGAVTNEKLFF
once	TRBJ1-2	-	TRBV2	TGTGCCAGCAGTGAACGAGGATCGGTCTATGGCTACACCTTC	CASSERGSVYGYTF
-	TRBJ1-5	-	TRBV7-2	TGTGCCAGCAGCTTATGGGCCGGGATGAGCAATCAGCCCCAGCATTTT	CASSLWAGMSNQPQHF
-	TRBJ1-4	-	TRBV7-3	TGTGCCAGCAGCTTCCGTGACAAAAATGAAAAACTGTTTTTT	CASSFRDKNEKLFF
-	TRBJ1-2	-	TRBV5-8	TGTGCCAGCAGCTTTCCCACCGGGGGGGCTAGTACACGTGGCTACACCTTC	CASSFPTGGASTRGYTF
-	TRBJ2-7	TRBD1	TRBV2	TGTGCCAGCAGCCCGGGACAGGGTTTCTACGAGCAGTACTTC	CASSPGQGFYEQYF
-	TRBJ2-1	TRBD2	TRBV6-1	TGTGCCAGCAGTGAAAGTAGCGGGGGGACCTTCTACAATGAGCAGTTCTTC	CASSESSGGTFYNEQFF
-	TRBJ2-1	-	TRBV27	TGTGCCAGCAGTTTATCCGTAGGGGCCCACTACAATGAGCAGTTCTTC	CASSLSVGAHYNEQFF
-	TRBJ2-7	TRBD2	TRBV13	TGTGCCAGCAGGGGACTAGCATACGACGAGCAGTACTTC	CASRGLAYDEQYF
-	TRBJ1-4	-	TRBV13	TGTGCCAGCAGGCCTAACAGGGACCCTAATGAAAAACTGTTTTTT	CASRPNRDPNEKLFF
-	TRBJ1-6	-	TRBV2	TGTGCCAGCATCCCTACAACCGGGACTGCTAATTCACCCCTCCACTTT	CASIPTTGTANSPLHF